The entry below gives a single T cell receptor beta chain sequence along with its context. These data originate in a study of blood T cell repertoires in COVID-19. Germline CDR1 and CDR2: MNHEY and SVGAGI. This CDR3 comprises 15 residues. Trimming stripped 5 bases from V and 6 bases from J, with 16 bases between. TCRdb keeps only in-frame clones here, not all; method: immunoSEQ multiplex PCR. The sample gives about 280,000 clones, approximately 85% of which show up once; 4.5% to 5.5% is in the top ten. Sequenced material: peripheral blood. The receptor was derived from a man between 45 and 60 years old with active or convalescent COVID-19. The rearrangement links TRBV6-5 to TRBJ2-2, with D possibly matching TRBD2 (6 bases). As DNA, the CDR3 is TGTGCCAGCAGTCGGGAGAGGGTGGAGGCCGGGGAGCTGTTTTTT. Protein product: CASSRERVEAGELFF.